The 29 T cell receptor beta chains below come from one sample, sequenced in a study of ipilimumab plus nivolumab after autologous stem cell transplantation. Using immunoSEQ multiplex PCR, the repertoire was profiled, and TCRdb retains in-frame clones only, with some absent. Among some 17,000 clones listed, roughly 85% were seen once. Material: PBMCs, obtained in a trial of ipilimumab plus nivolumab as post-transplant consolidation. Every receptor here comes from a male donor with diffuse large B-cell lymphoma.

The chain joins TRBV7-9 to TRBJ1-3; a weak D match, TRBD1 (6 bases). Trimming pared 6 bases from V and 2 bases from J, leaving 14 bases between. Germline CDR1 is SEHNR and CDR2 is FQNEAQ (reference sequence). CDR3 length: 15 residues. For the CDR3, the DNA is TGTGCCAGCAGTCTAGTACAGGGAGCTGGAAACACCATATATTTT. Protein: CASSLVQGAGNTIYF.

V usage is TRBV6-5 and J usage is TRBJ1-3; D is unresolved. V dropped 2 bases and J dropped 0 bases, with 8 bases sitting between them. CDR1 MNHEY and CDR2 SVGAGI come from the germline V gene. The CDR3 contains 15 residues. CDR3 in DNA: TGTGCCAGCAGTTACAGGCAAAGCTCTGGAAACACCATATATTTT. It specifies CASSYRQSSGNTIYF.

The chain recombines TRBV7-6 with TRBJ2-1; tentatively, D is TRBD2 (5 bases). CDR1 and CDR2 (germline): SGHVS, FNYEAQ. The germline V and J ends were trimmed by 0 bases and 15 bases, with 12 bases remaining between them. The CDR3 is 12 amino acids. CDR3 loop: CASSLAVTSWFF. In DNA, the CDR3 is TGTGCCAGCAGCTTAGCAGTTACTAGTTGGTTCTTC.

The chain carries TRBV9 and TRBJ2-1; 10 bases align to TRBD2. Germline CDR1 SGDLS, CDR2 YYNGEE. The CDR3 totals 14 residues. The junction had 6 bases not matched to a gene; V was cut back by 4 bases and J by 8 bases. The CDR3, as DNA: TGTGCCAGCAGCTACAGCGGGGGGGCCGATGAGCAGTTCTTC. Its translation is CASSYSGGADEQFF. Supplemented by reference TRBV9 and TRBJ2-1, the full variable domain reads DSGVTQTPKHLITATGQRVTLRCSPRSGDLSVYWYQQSLDQGLQFLIQYYNGEERAKGNILERFSAQQFPDLHSELNLSSLELGDSALYFCASSYSGGADEQFFGPGTRLTVL.

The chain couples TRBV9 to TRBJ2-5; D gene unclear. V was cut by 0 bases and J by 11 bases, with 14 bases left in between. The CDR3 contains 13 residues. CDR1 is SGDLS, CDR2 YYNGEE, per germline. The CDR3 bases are TGTGCCAGCAGCGTAGTTCGGCGGCCGAAGCAGTACTTC. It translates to CASSVVRRPKQYF.

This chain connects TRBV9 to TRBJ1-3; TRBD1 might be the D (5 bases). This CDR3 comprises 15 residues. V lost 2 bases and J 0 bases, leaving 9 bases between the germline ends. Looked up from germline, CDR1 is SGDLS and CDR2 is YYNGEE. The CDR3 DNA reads TGTGCCAGCAGCGTGGGGGGGTGCTCTGGAAACACCATATATTTT. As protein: CASSVGGCSGNTIYF.

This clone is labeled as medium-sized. CDR3 DNA sequence: TGTGCCAGCAGCGAGGGACAGGCCCTCTATGGCTACACCTTC. It specifies CASSEGQALYGYTF. The V gene is TRBV7-2, the J gene TRBJ1-2, with 8 bases aligning to TRBD1. The length of the CDR3 is 14 residues. From germline, CDR1 is SGHTA and CDR2 FQGNSA. V gave up 5 bases and J gave up 4 bases; unmatched junction bases: 6.

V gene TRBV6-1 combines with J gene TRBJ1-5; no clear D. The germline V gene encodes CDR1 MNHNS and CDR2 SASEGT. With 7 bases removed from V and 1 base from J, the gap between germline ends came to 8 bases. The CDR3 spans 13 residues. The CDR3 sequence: CASNRGSNQPQHF. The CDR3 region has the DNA TGTGCCAGCAACCGAGGGAGCAATCAGCCCCAGCATTTT.

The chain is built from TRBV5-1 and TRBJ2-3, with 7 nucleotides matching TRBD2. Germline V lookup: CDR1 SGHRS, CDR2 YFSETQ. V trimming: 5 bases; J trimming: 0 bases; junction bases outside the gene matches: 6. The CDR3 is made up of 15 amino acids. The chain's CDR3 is CASSRGGGSTDTQYF. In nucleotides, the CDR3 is TGCGCCAGCAGTAGGGGCGGGGGAAGCACAGATACGCAGTATTTT.

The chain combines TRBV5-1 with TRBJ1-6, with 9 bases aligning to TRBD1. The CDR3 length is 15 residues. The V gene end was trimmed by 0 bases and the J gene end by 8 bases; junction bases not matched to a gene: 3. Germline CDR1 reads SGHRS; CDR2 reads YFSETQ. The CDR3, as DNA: TGCGCCAGCAGCTTGGTTGGACAGGGGTATTCACCCCTCCACTTT. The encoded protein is CASSLVGQGYSPLHF. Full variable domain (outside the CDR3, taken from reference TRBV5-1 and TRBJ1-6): KAGVTQTPRYLIKTRGQQVTLSCSPISGHRSVSWYQQTPGQGLQFLFEYFSETQRNKGNFPGRFSGRQFSNSRSEMNVSTLELGDSALYLCASSLVGQGYSPLHFGNGTRLTVT.

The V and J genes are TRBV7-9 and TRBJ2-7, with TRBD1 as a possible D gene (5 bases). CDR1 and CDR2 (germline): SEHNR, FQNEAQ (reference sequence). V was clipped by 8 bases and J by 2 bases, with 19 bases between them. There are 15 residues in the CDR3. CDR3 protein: CASRPRDSKTYEQYF. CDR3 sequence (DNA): TGTGCCAGCCGCCCCCGTGACAGCAAGACCTACGAGCAGTACTTC.

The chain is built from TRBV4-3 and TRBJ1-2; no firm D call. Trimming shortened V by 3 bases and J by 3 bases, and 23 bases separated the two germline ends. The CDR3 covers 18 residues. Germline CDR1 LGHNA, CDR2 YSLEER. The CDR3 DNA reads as TGCGCCAGCAGCCAGTATCTTTCCCTGGGTGAGCGCGACTATGGCTACACCTTC. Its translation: CASSQYLSLGERDYGYTF.

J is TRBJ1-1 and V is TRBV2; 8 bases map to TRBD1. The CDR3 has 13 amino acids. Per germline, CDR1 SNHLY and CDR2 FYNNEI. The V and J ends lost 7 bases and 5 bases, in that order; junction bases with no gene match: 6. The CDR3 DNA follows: TGTGCCAGCAACCGGGACAGGTTAACTGAAGCTTTCTTT. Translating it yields CASNRDRLTEAFF.

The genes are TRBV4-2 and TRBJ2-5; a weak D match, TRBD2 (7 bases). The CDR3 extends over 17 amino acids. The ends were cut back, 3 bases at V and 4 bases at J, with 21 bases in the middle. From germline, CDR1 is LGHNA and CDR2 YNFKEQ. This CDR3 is CASSQGRGRQGGETQYF. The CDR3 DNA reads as TGTGCCAGCAGCCAGGGGCGGGGGCGGCAGGGAGGAGAGACCCAGTACTTC.

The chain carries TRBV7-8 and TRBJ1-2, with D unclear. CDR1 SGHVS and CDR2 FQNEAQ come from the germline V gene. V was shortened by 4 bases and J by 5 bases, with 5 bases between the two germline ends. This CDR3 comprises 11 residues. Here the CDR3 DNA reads TGTGCCAGCAGCTCCGCATATGGCTACACCTTC. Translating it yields CASSSAYGYTF. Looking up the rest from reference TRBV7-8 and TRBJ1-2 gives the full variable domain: GAGVSQSPRYKVAKRGQDVALRCDPISGHVSLFWYQQALGQGPEFLTYFQNEAQLDKSGLPSDRFFAERPEGSVSTLKIQRTQQEDSAVYLCASSSAYGYTFGSGTRLTVV.

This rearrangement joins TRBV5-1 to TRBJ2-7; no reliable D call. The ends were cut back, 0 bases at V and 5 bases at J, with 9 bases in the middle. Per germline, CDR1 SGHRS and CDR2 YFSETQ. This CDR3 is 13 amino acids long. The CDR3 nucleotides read TGCGCCAGCAGCTTGGTCGTAGGGAACGAGCAGTACTTC. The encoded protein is CASSLVVGNEQYF.

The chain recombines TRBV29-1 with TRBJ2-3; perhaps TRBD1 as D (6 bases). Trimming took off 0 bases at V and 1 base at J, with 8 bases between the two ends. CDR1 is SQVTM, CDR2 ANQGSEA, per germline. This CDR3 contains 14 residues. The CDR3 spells CSVEEGAGTDTQYF. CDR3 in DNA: TGCAGCGTTGAAGAGGGGGCCGGCACAGATACGCAGTATTTT.

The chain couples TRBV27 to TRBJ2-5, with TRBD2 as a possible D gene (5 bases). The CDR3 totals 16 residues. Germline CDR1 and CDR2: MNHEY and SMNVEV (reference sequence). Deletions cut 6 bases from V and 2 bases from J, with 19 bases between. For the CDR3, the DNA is TGTGCCAGCAGGCCTACCCGGGCCGGACTTCAAGAGACCCAGTACTTC. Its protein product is CASRPTRAGLQETQYF.

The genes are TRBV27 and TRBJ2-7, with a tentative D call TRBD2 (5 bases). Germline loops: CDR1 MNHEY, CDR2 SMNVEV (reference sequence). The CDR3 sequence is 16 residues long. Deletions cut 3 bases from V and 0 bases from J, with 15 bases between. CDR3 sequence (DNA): TGTGCCAGCAGTTTTTTGGGTTCCGAGGGCTCCTACGAGCAGTACTTC. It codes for CASSFLGSEGSYEQYF.

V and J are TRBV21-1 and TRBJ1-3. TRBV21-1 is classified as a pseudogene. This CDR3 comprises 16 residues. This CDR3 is CASPPPQGLSGNTIYF. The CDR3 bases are TGTGCCAGTCCCCCCCCACAGGGACTCTCTGGAAACACCATATATTTT.

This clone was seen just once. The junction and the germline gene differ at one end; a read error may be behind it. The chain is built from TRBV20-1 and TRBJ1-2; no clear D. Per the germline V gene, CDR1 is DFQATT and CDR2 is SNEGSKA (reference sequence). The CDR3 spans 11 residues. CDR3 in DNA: TGCAGTGCCAGAGATGCCAATGGCTACACCTTC. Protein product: CSARDANGYTF.

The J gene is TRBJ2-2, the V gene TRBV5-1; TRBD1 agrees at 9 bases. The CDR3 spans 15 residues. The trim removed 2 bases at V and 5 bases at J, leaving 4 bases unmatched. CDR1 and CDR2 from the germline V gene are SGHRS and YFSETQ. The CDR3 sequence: CASSFGTGWTGELFF. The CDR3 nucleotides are TGCGCCAGCAGCTTCGGGACAGGGTGGACCGGGGAGCTGTTTTTT.

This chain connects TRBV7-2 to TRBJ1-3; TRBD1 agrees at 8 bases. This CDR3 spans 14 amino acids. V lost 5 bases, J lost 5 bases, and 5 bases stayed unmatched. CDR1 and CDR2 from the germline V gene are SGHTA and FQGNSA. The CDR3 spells CASSARTGRNTIYF. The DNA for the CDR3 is TGTGCCAGCAGCGCCAGGACAGGGAGAAACACCATATATTTT.

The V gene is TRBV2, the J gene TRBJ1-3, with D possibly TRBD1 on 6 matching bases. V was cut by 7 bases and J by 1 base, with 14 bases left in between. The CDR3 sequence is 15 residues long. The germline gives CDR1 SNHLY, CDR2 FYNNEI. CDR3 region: CASMVTGLSGNTIYF. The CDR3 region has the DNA TGTGCCAGCATGGTAACAGGGCTATCTGGAAACACCATATATTTT.

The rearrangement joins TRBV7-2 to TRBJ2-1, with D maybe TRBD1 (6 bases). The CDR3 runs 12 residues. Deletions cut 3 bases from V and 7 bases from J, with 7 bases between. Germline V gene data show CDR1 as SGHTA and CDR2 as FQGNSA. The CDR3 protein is CASSFTGNEQFF. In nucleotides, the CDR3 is TGTGCCAGCAGCTTTACAGGGAATGAGCAGTTCTTC.

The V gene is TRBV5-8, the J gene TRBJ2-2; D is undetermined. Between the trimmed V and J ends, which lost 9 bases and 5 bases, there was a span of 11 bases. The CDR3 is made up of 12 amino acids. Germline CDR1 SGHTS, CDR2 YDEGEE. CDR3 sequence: CANYRRTGELFF. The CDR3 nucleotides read TGTGCCAACTACCGGCGGACCGGGGAGCTGTTTTTT.

CDR3 loop: CASSPTSGGTTDTQYF. CDR3 bases: TGTGCCAGCAGCCCCACTAGCGGGGGGACCACAGATACGCAGTATTTT. The chain joins TRBV7-3 to TRBJ2-3, with TRBD2 matching over 12 bases. This CDR3 region has 16 residues. Germline V lookup: CDR1 SGHTA, CDR2 FQGTGA. The junction had 5 bases not matched to a gene; V was cut back by 5 bases and J by 2 bases.

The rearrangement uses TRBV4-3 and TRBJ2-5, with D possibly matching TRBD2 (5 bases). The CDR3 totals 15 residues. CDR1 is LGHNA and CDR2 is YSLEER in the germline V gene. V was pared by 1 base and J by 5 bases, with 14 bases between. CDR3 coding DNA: TGCGCCAGCAGCCAAGGTCCGGGGAGCGATGAGACCCAGTACTTC. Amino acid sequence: CASSQGPGSDETQYF.

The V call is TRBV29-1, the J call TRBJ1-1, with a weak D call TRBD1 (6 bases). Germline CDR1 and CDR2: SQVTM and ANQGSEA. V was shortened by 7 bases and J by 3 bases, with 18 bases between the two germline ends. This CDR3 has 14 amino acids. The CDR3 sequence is CSGRGGAMYTEAFF. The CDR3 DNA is TGCAGCGGCCGAGGGGGGGCCATGTACACTGAAGCTTTCTTT.